This passage covers 16 T cell receptor beta chains from one sample sequenced in a study of T cell responses to AZD1222 COVID-19 vaccine. Assay used: immunoSEQ multiplex PCR; TCRdb lists only in-frame clones, some missing. The sample has some 84,000 clones, 88% seen once; the top ten hold about 15%. The specimen was peripheral blood, collected on day 0 of AZD1222 vaccination. The receptors originated from an adult in good health.

This chain joins TRBV4-1 and TRBJ2-1, with TRBD2 identical over 9 bases. Germline V gene lookup returns CDR1 MGHRA and CDR2 YSYEKL. This CDR3 is built from 19 residues. Trimming cost V 0 bases and J 1 base; bases outside gene matches: 10. In DNA form, the CDR3 reads TGCGCCAGCAGCCAAGATCACGGGGGGAGCGGGAGGTCCTACAATGAGCAGTTCTTC. This translates into CASSQDHGGSGRSYNEQFF.

This clone is a singleton in its sample. The CDR3 loop is CASRNLGNTEAFF. The CDR3, as DNA: TGTGCCAGCAGGAACCTAGGGAACACTGAAGCTTTCTTT. The rearrangement joins TRBV6-6 to TRBJ1-1; the D is unclear. The germline gives CDR1 MNHNY, CDR2 SVGAGI (reference sequence). Trimming took 6 bases from V and 1 from J, leaving 9 bases between them. The CDR3 has 13 residues.

The rearrangement links TRBV21-1 to TRBJ2-7; the table's D gene call, TRBD1, was not cross checked with the DNA. TRBV21-1 counts as a pseudogene. The CDR3 contains 14 residues. CDR3 amino acids: CASSKGTGAAEQYF. DNA for the CDR3: TGTGCCAGCAGCAAAGGGACAGGAGCTGCCGAGCAGTACTTC.

The rearrangement links TRBV4-2 to TRBJ2-2; D uncertain. The germline CDR1 and CDR2 sequences are LGHNA and YNFKEQ. V was cut by 0 bases and J by 7 bases, with 9 bases left in between. CDR3 length: 14 amino acids. The CDR3 DNA reads TGTGCCAGCAGCCAAGATTGGCTAGGCGGGGAGCTGTTTTTT. Its protein product is CASSQDWLGGELFF.

A single count supports this clone. The chain joins TRBV2 to TRBJ1-6; D is possibly TRBD1 (5 bases). There are 14 residues in the CDR3. The ends were cut back, 6 bases at V and 13 bases at J, with 19 bases in the middle. CDR1 SNHLY and CDR2 FYNNEI come from the germline V gene. CDR3 in DNA: TGTGCCAGCAGGGATATACAGGCCGTGCGTCCCCTCCACTTT. It yields the protein CASRDIQAVRPLHF.

This clone showed up just once. J is TRBJ1-2 and V is TRBV27; maybe TRBD1 (5 bases). This CDR3 comprises 16 residues. Germline CDR1 MNHEY, CDR2 SMNVEV (reference sequence). V lost 2 bases to trimming and J lost 2 bases, with 15 bases between them. The chain's CDR3 is CASSLGAAHNNYGYTF. CDR3 coding DNA: TGTGCCAGCAGTTTAGGGGCAGCTCATAACAACTATGGCTACACCTTC.

V usage is TRBV6-5 and J usage is TRBJ1-2; D gene unclear. The V end lost 2 bases, the J end lost 4 bases, and 8 bases lay between the germline ends. Germline CDR1 and CDR2: MNHEY and SVGAGI. This CDR3 spans 13 amino acids. The CDR3 here is CASSYAGSYGYTF. CDR3 in DNA: TGTGCCAGCAGTTACGCCGGATCCTATGGCTACACCTTC.

V usage is TRBV11-2 and J usage is TRBJ1-3, with D uncertain. From germline, CDR1 is SGHAT and CDR2 FQNNGV. Trimming shortened V by 1 base and J by 0 bases, and 10 bases separated the two germline ends. The CDR3 contains 16 residues. CDR3 region: CASSLVKGPSGNTIYF. The CDR3 DNA sequence: TGTGCCAGCAGCTTAGTAAAAGGGCCCTCTGGAAACACCATATATTTT. Full variable domain (missing parts from reference TRBV11-2 and TRBJ1-3): EAGVAQSPRYKIIEKRQSVAFWCNPISGHATLYWYQQILGQGPKLLIQFQNNGVVDDSQLPKDRFSAERLKGVDSTLKIQPAKLEDSAVYLCASSLVKGPSGNTIYFGEGSWLTVV.

V and J are TRBV28 and TRBJ2-7, with TRBD2 identical over 10 bases. Germline V lookup: CDR1 MDHEN, CDR2 SYDVKM. The trim removed 6 bases at V and 6 bases at J, leaving 20 bases unmatched. The CDR3 has 18 amino acids. CDR3 sequence (DNA): TGTGCCAGCAGCTTACGGACTAGCGGTCGGACGATCTCCGGCGAGCAGTACTTC. Residues: CASSLRTSGRTISGEQYF.

The chain links TRBV28 to TRBJ1-5; maybe TRBD1 (5 bases). Germline-derived CDR1 and CDR2 are MDHEN and SYDVKM. The CDR3 is 15 residues long. Deletions cut 6 bases from V and 0 bases from J, with 12 bases between. In DNA form, the CDR3 reads TGTGCCAGCAGCGTAGACAGCCATAGCAATCAGCCCCAGCATTTT. Translating it yields CASSVDSHSNQPQHF.

The genes are TRBV6-1 and TRBJ2-6; 7 bases are shared with TRBD1. This CDR3 has 18 residues. V was clipped by 0 bases and J by 0 bases; unmatched bases: 5. From germline, CDR1 is MNHNS and CDR2 SASEGT. CDR3 residues: CASSEAGQGVSGANVLTF. Here the CDR3 DNA reads TGTGCCAGCAGTGAAGCGGGGCAGGGGGTCTCTGGGGCCAACGTCCTGACTTTC.

The DNA for the CDR3 is TGTGCCAGCACCCCGGGAGGGACAGGGACCTACGAGCAGTACTTC. Its protein is CASTPGGTGTYEQYF. The chain uses TRBV27 and TRBJ2-7; a weak D match, TRBD1 (9 bases). Germline lookup yields CDR1 MNHEY and CDR2 SMNVEV (reference sequence). The CDR3 is 15 residues long. Trimming left V 7 bases short and J 2 bases short, with 18 bases between.

The rearrangement uses TRBV3-1 (or the pseudogene TRBV3-2) and TRBJ1-6; no clear D. From germline, CDR1 is LGHDT and CDR2 YNNKEL (reference sequence). The CDR3 runs to 13 residues. V was clipped by 0 bases and J by 10 bases, with 7 bases between them. The CDR3 reads CASSQDAESPLHF. The CDR3 DNA reads as TGTGCCAGCAGCCAAGACGCGGAGTCACCCCTCCACTTT.

V and J are TRBV10-3 and TRBJ2-3, with D uncertain. The CDR3 is 14 residues long. Germline values: CDR1 ENHRY, CDR2 SYGVKD. Trimming pared 5 bases from V and 2 bases from J, leaving 11 bases between. The CDR3 DNA sequence: TGTGCCATCAGTACGAACTTCCCCACAGATACGCAGTATTTT. It encodes CAISTNFPTDTQYF.

There are a few counts of this clone. The chain employs TRBV3-1 (or the pseudogene TRBV3-2) and TRBJ1-5; D is unresolved. CDR3 length: 15 amino acids. Germline V CDR1 and CDR2: LGHDT, YNNKEL (reference sequence). The V end lost 2 bases, the J end lost 6 bases, and 14 bases lay between the germline ends. The CDR3 DNA reads as TGTGCCAGCAGCCAATACTCGTCAGGACTTCAGCCCCAGCATTTT. Its protein product is CASSQYSSGLQPQHF.

This clone has just one count. J is TRBJ1-4 and V is TRBV13; D may be TRBD1 (6 bases). The CDR3 is 14 residues long. Per germline, CDR1 PRHDT and CDR2 FYEKMQ (reference sequence). Trimming stripped 5 bases from V and 2 bases from J, with 9 bases between. The CDR3 spells CASSRGTTNEKLFF. The CDR3 bases are TGTGCCAGCAGCAGGGGGACGACTAATGAAAAACTGTTTTTT.